The entry below gives a single TCR beta chain sequence along with its context. No antigen is known for it. No base qualities exist here, and no much larger clone lies one base off it. Its CDR3 holds 16 amino acids, cysteine through phenylalanine. The sequence is cut down to CDR3 DNA, 48 bases in frame from base 1. CDR1 and CDR2 were assigned from the germline V gene as SGHDT and YYEEEE. The junction carries 16 bases between V and J, which are trimmed by 2 bases and 4 bases respectively. In Seattle, one collaborating source enrolled patients while the infection was active and tracked those patients longitudinally over the course of disease. The collaborating institutions used their own protocols to collect whole blood in K2EDTA tubes. For TCRbeta analysis, collaborator samples were shipped as frozen whole blood, as isolated PBMCs, or as DNA extracted from either sample type. The sample comes from a study of blood T cell repertoires in COVID-19 (dated by TCRdb to about 2020). Context from the whole study: The collaborator samples originated in the United States, Italy and Spain and spanned the acute and convalescent phases of COVID-19. The prospective study material was composed of cDNA or gDNA derived from T cells, B-cell-depleted T cells, or PBMCs. Subjects who had been exposed to COVID-19, were actively infected with it, or had recovered from it provided the deeply sampled blood TCRbeta repertoires that made up the dataset. The repertoires were released in a freely available public database meant as a resource for research on the immune response to SARS-CoV-2. Samples were obtained from the ongoing ImmuneRACE study (first 160 participants) and from approximately 1,200 subjects provided by 6 global collaborators. A de-identified subject ID, COVID-19 status, age in years and sex were almost always included in the sample metadata. Where HLA class I and class II types were available, the types were taken from metadata supplied by the sample provider, not from assay-based typing. Beyond this particular receptor, the publication reports: How much clinical and demographic metadata was included differed by source and by participant, and the metadata was provided uncurated.

TCRbeta CDR3 regions were amplified from genomic DNA using the immunoSEQ Assay, a bias-controlled multiplex PCR. Under the source paper's analysis protocol: The number of nucleated cells in each sample was estimated from the amplification of reference gene primers within the assay. To quantify the absolute abundance of each unique TCRbeta CDR3 rearrangement, sequence reads were collapsed and filtered. Productive Simpson clonality was computed per sample as the square root of Simpson's diversity index over productive rearrangements. In TCRdb, the immuneACCESS table is reduced to in-frame sequences with V and J assigned. These tables do not hold every clone; where another copy was compared, an unresolved V gene accounts for under half, and the others remain unexplained. The DNA gave D and trimming, while V, J and clone size come from that table. The sample table shows roughly 190,000 clones, and about four fifths are seen once. 9.5% to 12% of the sample rests with the top ten.

The specimen was peripheral blood. The V and J segments used are TRBV5-6 and TRBJ2-1; TRBD2 is a weak D gene call, 6 bases matching. This receptor was taken from a woman between 40 and 55 years old with COVID-19, enrolled during active disease. The sequence in DNA is TGTGCCAGCAGCTTATCTGCGGGATCGACTTACAATGAGCAGTTCTTC. This codes for CASSLSAGSTYNEQFF.